This T cell receptor (beta chain) was documented in a study of blood T cells in healthy people across ages (dated by TCRdb to between 2014 and 2017). Notes on the research overall: In model experiments, template switching captured about one uniquely barcoded TCR beta cDNA molecule for every two T cells. Age-related changes in TCR beta repertoire diversity were measured in the study by deep sequencing normalized with unique cDNA molecular identifiers. Donors were grouped into four age groups: young (average approximately 16 years), middle-aged (roughly 38), aged (around 60) and long-lived (approximately 82). To avoid experimental bias, donors of different ages were spread randomly across the sequencing lanes. Two additional independent replicas of 1 million unique cDNA reads from the same blood draw were analyzed for two donors (one aged 18 to 29 and one aged 80 or older). The paper's findings and limits, for the study overall: The percentage of naive T cells measured by flow cytometry correlated strongly with observed TCR beta diversity. Bulk unsorted PBMC profiling prevented conclusive comparison of naive and antigen-experienced compartments. As age increased, observed TCR beta diversity per million T cells dropped in a roughly linear way, and a significant reduction was already evident by age roughly 40. The long-lived group showed more naive CD4+ T cells, fewer expanded clones and increased TCR diversity than the aged group, suggesting age selection. Because donor CMV infection status was unknown, age-related changes in expanded clonotypes were potentially confounded. Estimates of total diversity based on one million sequenced T cells were considered lower bounds and underestimates.

Germline trimming amounts to 4 bases on V and 1 base on J, with 2 as the count of junction bases outside the gene matches. As encoded in the germline V gene, CDR1 is SGHDT while CDR2 is YYEEEE. There are 15 amino acids in the CDR3, from cysteine to phenylalanine inclusive. The kept DNA is CDR3 alone, 45 bases in frame from the first base. Receptors were amplified or captured by 5' RACE. TCRdb records Illumina HiSeq 2500 as the sequencer. The second PCR ran for about 7 to 11 cycles and used a J-beta primer mix along with a sample-barcoded 5' primer. A template-switch 5' adaptor carrying 12 random nucleotides introduced a unique molecular identifier onto each TCR beta cDNA molecule. Each sample yielded at least 2.5 million CDR3-containing paired-end reads. All of the RNA was converted into first-strand cDNA using the Mint cDNA synthesis kit, with a TRBC-specific oligonucleotide serving as the primer. Following uracil-DNA glycosylase treatment, a first 18-cycle PCR with universal primers M1SS and BC2_uni_R was performed on all cDNA. Concerning the study's data processing: Normalization of each sample was performed by random selection of 1 million high-quality reads, each carrying a distinct molecular identifier. Instead of being binned into consensus sequences, reads with shared molecular identifiers were discarded. CDR3 identification, clonotype clustering and error correction used MiTCR with a Q25 quality threshold and the strictest error-elimination algorithm. A nonparametric unseen species model using Euler transformation provided a lower-bound estimate of total TCR beta diversity. The public reads were reprocessed in TCRdb via fastp at Q25 and MiXCR, keeping in-frame beta chains. Duplicate CDR3 protein sequences are folded into a single record with the most common DNA and genes. The authors' filters were not applied to this entry. This sample is represented by roughly 800,000 distinct CDR3 sequences; roughly 40% of them were singletons. Of the sample, 10% to 15% falls within the top ten clones.

In the case of this clonotype: Its antigen has not been determined. Base qualities are not provided; no much larger clone lies one nucleotide away.

Systemically healthy Caucasian individuals from Russia, some 40 in total and aged about 6 to 100 years, were included as donors. Each donor gave ten milliliters of peripheral blood, drawn into EDTA-treated Vacutainer tubes. Ficoll-Paque density-gradient centrifugation was used to isolate PBMCs, with at least 7 million per sample. Total RNA, at least 6 micrograms per sample, was extracted from PBMCs with Trizol reagent. Naive CD45RAhigh/CD27high T cell percentages were measured by flow cytometry on a PBMC aliquot from every donor. This chain joins TRBV5-6 to TRBJ2-2, with TRBD2 identical over 9 junction bases. Sequencing was carried out using blood. The TCR was taken from a man aged 18 to 35 in good health. CDR3 sequence: CASSRRGGNTGELFF. The nucleotide sequence reads TGTGCCAGCAGCAGGCGGGGGGGGAACACCGGGGAGCTGTTTTTT.